This T cell receptor (beta chain) derives from a study of T cell responses to AZD1222 COVID-19 vaccine. General study findings and limits: Nearly half of spike-specific TCRs reportedly target unmutated variant regions.

CDR3 length: 16 residues. Germline CDR1 and CDR2: SGHTA and FQGTGA. Trimming took 0 bases from V and 9 from J; bases not matched to a gene: 10. Sequencing was performed with immunoSEQ multiplex PCR; in TCRdb, only in-frame clones are kept and a portion is missing. The table lists 100,000 to 150,000 clones, approximately 85% of them singletons. A remark on this clone: Antigen specificity is unknown.

This chain joins TRBV7-3 and TRBJ2-1; 8 nucleotides align to TRBD2. The source material was peripheral blood, sampled 28 days after the second AZD1222 dose. The receptor was isolated from an adult who received the AZD1222 COVID-19 vaccine. The CDR3 loop is CASSLTTLRGASEQFF. CDR3 bases: TGTGCCAGCAGCTTAACGACGCTGCGGGGGGCCAGTGAGCAGTTCTTC. The full variable domain, with the rest looked up from reference TRBV7-3 and TRBJ2-1, is GAGVSQTPSNKVTEKGKYVELRCDPISGHTALYWYRQSLGQGPEFLIYFQGTGAADDSGLPNDRFFAVRPEGSVSTLKIQRTERGDSAVYLCASSLTTLRGASEQFFGPGTRLTVL.